The rows below give T cell receptor beta chains drawn from one sample of a study of CD8 T cells in ankylosing spondylitis. Each CDR3 protein is one row after TCRdb ran MiXCR on the 5' RACE reads. In the table there are about 200,000 distinct CDR3 sequences, over 10% of which are singletons. Input material: blood, either unsorted or a sorted T cell fraction (not recorded which). The receptor source for this set is a male donor with ankylosing spondylitis or in good health (not recorded which). Each CDR3 is given with its conserved first and last residue. A D gene is named only where the DNA matches it firmly. The size field is filled for only some rows; it gives once, few, many or a size class.

J gene	V gene	D gene	clone size	CDR3 DNA	CDR3 protein
TRBJ1-1	TRBV27	.	.	TGTGCCAGCAGTTTATCGAACAGCCTCATGAACACTGAAGCTTTCTTT	CASSLSNSLMNTEAFF
TRBJ2-5	TRBV7-9	.	few	TGTGCCAGCAGCCGTCTCTGGGAGACCCAGTACTTC	CASSRLWETQYF
TRBJ2-3	TRBV29-1	.	few	TGCAGCGTTGATCTGGGGGGAGGCACAGATACGCAGTATTTT	CSVDLGGGTDTQYF
TRBJ2-2	TRBV27	TRBD2	.	TGTGCCAGCAGCCCCCTAGCGGTGGGGGGGGAGCTGTTTTTT	CASSPLAVGGELFF
TRBJ2-3	TRBV24-1	TRBD2	.	TGTGCCACCAGTGATGGGACTAGCGGGCTCACAGATACGCAGTATTTT	CATSDGTSGLTDTQYF
TRBJ1-1	TRBV6-4	.	many	TGTGCCAGCAGCCCCGGAGGGGGAAGGAACACTGAAGCTTTCTTT	CASSPGGGRNTEAFF
TRBJ2-7	TRBV12-3/TRBV12-4	TRBD1	.	TGTGCCAGCAGTTCCGGACAGGGGATCTACGAGCAGTACTTC	CASSSGQGIYEQYF
TRBJ2-7	TRBV7-9	.	.	TGTGCCAGCAGCTTAGTTCTAGGGGGTTCCTACGAGCAGTACTTC	CASSLVLGGSYEQYF
TRBJ2-6	TRBV27	.	few	TGTGCCAGCAGTTCCCACCCCCGGGACATCTTCTCTGGGGCCAACGTCCTGACTTTC	CASSSHPRDIFSGANVLTF
TRBJ2-7	TRBV2	.	.	TGTGCCAGCAGTGAAGCGCAGAGAGGATCCTACGAGCAGTACTTC	CASSEAQRGSYEQYF
TRBJ2-7	TRBV29-1	.	.	TGCAGCGTTGAAGGGCTATCCTACGTGCAGTACTTC	CSVEGLSYVQYF
TRBJ1-2	TRBV25-1	.	.	TGTGCCAGCAGTGCCGAAGGAGGGAACTATGGCTACACCTTC	CASSAEGGNYGYTF
TRBJ2-7	TRBV10-2	.	medium-sized	TGCGCCAGCAGTGAAACCTACGAGCAGTACTTC	CASSETYEQYF
TRBJ2-7	TRBV12-3/TRBV12-4	TRBD2	few	TGTGCCAGCAGTTTGACTAGCCGACGCTCCTACGAGCAGTACTTC	CASSLTSRRSYEQYF
TRBJ1-1	TRBV3-1	.	few	TGTGCCAGCAGCCAAGATCTCTGGGAGACTGAAGCTTTCTTT	CASSQDLWETEAFF
TRBJ1-4	TRBV5-1	TRBD1	few	TGCGCCAGCAGCACCCGACAGGGGGGTGAAAAACTGTTTTTT	CASSTRQGGEKLFF
TRBJ2-2	TRBV19	.	few	TGTGCCAGTAGCCTTATAGGCAACACCGGGGAGCTGTTTTTT	CASSLIGNTGELFF
TRBJ2-1	TRBV6-1	TRBD1	few	TGTGCCAGCAGCTCGACAGGGAGCTCCTACAATGAGCAGTTCTTC	CASSSTGSSYNEQFF
TRBJ1-6	TRBV10-3	.	.	TGTGCCATCAGTGAGGAGGGGCCCCTCCACTTT	CAISEEGPLHF
TRBJ1-2	TRBV29-1	.	.	TGCAGCGTTGAACAACAGGGCTCCTATGGCTACACCTTC	CSVEQQGSYGYTF
TRBJ2-1	TRBV27	TRBD2	few	TGTGCCAGCAGTCCGGGGACTAGCGGGAGCTCCTACAATGAGCAGTTCTTC	CASSPGTSGSSYNEQFF